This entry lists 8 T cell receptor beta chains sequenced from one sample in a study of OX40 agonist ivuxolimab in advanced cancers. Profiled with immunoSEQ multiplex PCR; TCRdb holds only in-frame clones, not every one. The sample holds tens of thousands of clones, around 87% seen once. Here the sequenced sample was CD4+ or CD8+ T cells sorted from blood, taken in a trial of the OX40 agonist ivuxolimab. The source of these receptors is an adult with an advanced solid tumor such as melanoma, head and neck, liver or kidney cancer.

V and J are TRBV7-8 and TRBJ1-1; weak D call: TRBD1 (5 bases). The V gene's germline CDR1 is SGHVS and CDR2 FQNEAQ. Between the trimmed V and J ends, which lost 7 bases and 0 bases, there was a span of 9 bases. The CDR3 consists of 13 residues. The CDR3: CASTRQLNTEAFF. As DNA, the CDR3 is TGTGCCAGCACCCGACAGTTGAACACTGAAGCTTTCTTT.

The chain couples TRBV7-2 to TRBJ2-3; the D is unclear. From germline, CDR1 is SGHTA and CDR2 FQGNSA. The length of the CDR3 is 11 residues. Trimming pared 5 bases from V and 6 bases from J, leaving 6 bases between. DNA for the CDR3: TGTGCCAGCAGCCGTCTGGATACGCAGTATTTT. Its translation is CASSRLDTQYF.

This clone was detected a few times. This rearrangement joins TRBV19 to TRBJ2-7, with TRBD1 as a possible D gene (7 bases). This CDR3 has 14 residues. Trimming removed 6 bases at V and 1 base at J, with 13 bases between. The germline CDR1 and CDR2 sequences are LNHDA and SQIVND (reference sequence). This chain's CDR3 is CASSRQGGSYEQYF. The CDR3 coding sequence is TGTGCCAGTAGCCGGCAGGGGGGATCCTACGAGCAGTACTTC.

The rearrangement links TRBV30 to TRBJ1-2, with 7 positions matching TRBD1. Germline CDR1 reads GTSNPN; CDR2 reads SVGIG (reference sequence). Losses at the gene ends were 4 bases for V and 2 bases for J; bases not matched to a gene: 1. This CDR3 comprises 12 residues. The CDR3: CAWKGQNYGYTF. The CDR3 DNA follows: TGTGCCTGGAAGGGACAGAACTATGGCTACACCTTC. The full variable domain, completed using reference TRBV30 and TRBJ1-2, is SQTIHQWPATLVQPVGSPLSLECTVEGTSNPNLYWYRQAAGRGLQLLFYSVGIGQISSEVPQNLSASRPQDRQFILSSKKLLLSDSGFYLCAWKGQNYGYTFGSGTRLTVV.

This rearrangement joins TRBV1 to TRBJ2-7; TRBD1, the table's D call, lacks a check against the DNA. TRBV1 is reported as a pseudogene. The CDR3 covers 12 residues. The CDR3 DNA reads TGCAACAACAGGGGGCGTCGCCACGAGCAGTACTTC. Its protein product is CNNRGRRHEQYF.

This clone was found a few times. CDR3 coding DNA: TGTGCCAGCAGTGCGGGGTTGTATCAGCCCCAGCATTTT. This gives the protein CASSAGLYQPQHF. The rearrangement links TRBV5-6 to TRBJ1-5; the D is unclear. This CDR3 contains 13 residues. In germline, CDR1 is SGHDT, CDR2 YYEEEE. The V gene lost 5 bases and the J gene lost 5 bases, with 11 bases spanning the gap.

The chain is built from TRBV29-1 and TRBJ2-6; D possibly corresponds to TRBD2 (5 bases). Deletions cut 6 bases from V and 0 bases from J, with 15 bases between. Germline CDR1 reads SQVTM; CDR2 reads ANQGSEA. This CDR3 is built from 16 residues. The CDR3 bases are TGCAGCGTCACCATGGGCGGGCTCTCTGGGGCCAACGTCCTGACTTTC. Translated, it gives CSVTMGGLSGANVLTF.

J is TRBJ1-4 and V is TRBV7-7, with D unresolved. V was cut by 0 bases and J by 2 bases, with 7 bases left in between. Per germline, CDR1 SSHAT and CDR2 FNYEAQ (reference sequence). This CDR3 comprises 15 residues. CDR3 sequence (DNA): TGTGCCAGCAGCTTAGCCACCACGACTAATGAAAAACTGTTTTTT. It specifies CASSLATTTNEKLFF.